This entry lists 18 T cell receptor beta chains sequenced from one sample in a study of cytomegalovirus exposure and HLA in healthy donors. Primers for the PCR totalled 60 Vbeta and 13 Jbeta. Sequencing used immunoSEQ multiplex PCR; TCRdb keeps in-frame clones, though not all of them. The table shows approximately 150,000 clones, with around 80% occurring only once. Sample: PBMCs. The receptors here all came from a man between 35 and 55 years old in good health and CMV-seronegative.

The chain links TRBV2 to TRBJ2-7; TRBD1 is a possible D gene (6 bases). CDR1 is SNHLY and CDR2 is FYNNEI in the germline V gene. V shed 7 bases and J shed 2 bases, with 9 bases lying between them. This CDR3 region has 12 residues. CDR3 protein: CASNRDTYEQYF. In DNA form, the CDR3 reads TGTGCCAGCAACCGGGACACCTACGAGCAGTACTTC.

This rearrangement joins TRBV11-2 to TRBJ2-7; D is possibly TRBD1 (6 bases). Germline lookup yields CDR1 SGHAT and CDR2 FQNNGV. The ends were cut back, 5 bases at V and 6 bases at J, with 14 bases in the middle. The CDR3 is made up of 13 amino acids. The CDR3 is CASSPDSPSEQYF. CDR3 nucleotide sequence: TGTGCCAGCAGCCCGGACAGTCCCAGCGAGCAGTACTTC.

The J gene is TRBJ2-1, the V gene TRBV18; D perhaps matches TRBD1 (6 bases). CDR1 KGHSH and CDR2 LQKENI come from the germline V gene. The length of the CDR3 is 16 residues. Trimming took 2 bases from V and 4 from J, leaving 15 bases between them. The chain's CDR3 is CASSPKVRGDYNEQFF. As DNA, the CDR3 is TGTGCCAGCTCACCAAAGGTCAGGGGCGATTACAATGAGCAGTTCTTC.

The chain couples TRBV27 to TRBJ1-5; D call uncertain. The V gene's germline CDR1 is MNHEY and CDR2 SMNVEV (reference sequence). V shed 6 bases and J shed 3 bases, with 12 bases lying between them. The CDR3 sequence is 14 residues long. The CDR3 bases are TGTGCCAGCAGCCTCGCAGGATACAATCAGCCCCAGCATTTT. Protein: CASSLAGYNQPQHF.

The chain recombines TRBV28 with TRBJ2-1, with 8 bases lining up with TRBD1. The CDR3 loop spans 16 amino acids. The J segment lost 0 bases and the V segment lost 5 bases, leaving 6 bases of the junction unmatched. Germline assignment: CDR1 MDHEN and CDR2 SYDVKM. The CDR3: CASSPPGTGSYNEQFF. The CDR3 DNA reads TGTGCCAGCAGTCCTCCCGGGACAGGCTCCTACAATGAGCAGTTCTTC.

This clone has a handful of counts. This chain connects TRBV29-1 to TRBJ2-2; unclear D gene. Germline V gene data show CDR1 as SQVTM and CDR2 as ANQGSEA. V was trimmed by 6 bases and J by 4 bases, leaving 6 bases between them. The CDR3 spans 11 residues. This chain's CDR3 is CSVSLTGELFF. CDR3 sequence (DNA): TGCAGCGTCTCCCTCACCGGGGAGCTGTTTTTT.

This chain links TRBV5-1 with TRBJ1-4; TRBD1 might be the D (6 bases). Trimming cost V 0 bases and J 6 bases, with 12 bases left between them. The CDR3 spans 15 residues. CDR1 is SGHRS and CDR2 is YFSETQ in the germline V gene. CDR3 sequence: CASSLGGRGDEKLFF. In DNA form, the CDR3 reads TGCGCCAGCAGCTTGGGGGGCAGGGGCGATGAAAAACTGTTTTTT.

This clone turned up a few times. CDR3 sequence: CASSYGGDSYEQYF. The CDR3, as DNA: TGTGCCAGCAGTTATGGGGGGGACTCCTACGAGCAGTACTTC. V usage is TRBV6-6 and J usage is TRBJ2-7; 7 nucleotides line up with TRBD2. Germline V gene sequence: CDR1 MNHNY, CDR2 SVGAGI (reference sequence). The CDR3 consists of 14 residues. Trimming took 3 bases from V and 0 from J; bases not matched to a gene: 2.

This clone was observed a few times. This chain uses TRBV7-9 with TRBJ2-7; unclear D gene. V lost 5 bases, J lost 5 bases, and 7 bases lay in between. Germline V lookup: CDR1 SEHNR, CDR2 FQNEAQ (reference sequence). This CDR3 has 11 residues. CDR3 sequence: CASSQSHEQYF. DNA of the CDR3: TGTGCCAGCAGCCAGTCACACGAGCAGTACTTC.

This clone was detected only once. The genes are TRBV6-6 and TRBJ2-7; no clear D. This CDR3 comprises 14 residues. The germline V gene has CDR1 MNHNY and CDR2 SVGAGI (reference sequence). Trimming cost V 2 bases and J 7 bases, with 15 bases left between them. The CDR3 coding sequence is TGTGCCAGCAGTTACGCGGAGAATTTTCTGGAGCAGTACTTC. Protein: CASSYAENFLEQYF.

A word on this clone: A read error is likely, as this CDR3 ends without the conserved phenylalanine or tryptophan. It is unclear where the CDR3 begins or ends on the DNA, so no DNA is shown, and the CDR3 is as TCRdb lists it. The chain employs TRBV19 and TRBJ2-7; the tabulated D call, TRBD1, remains unverified against the DNA. Germline V gene lookup returns CDR1 LNHDA and CDR2 SQIVND (reference sequence). The CDR3 sequence runs 9 residues, both termini included. CDR3 region: CASSMGYHH.

The chain has TRBV19 and TRBJ2-7; unclear D gene. This CDR3 spans 11 amino acids. Trimming cost V 7 bases and J 3 bases, with 7 bases left between them. Germline lookup yields CDR1 LNHDA and CDR2 SQIVND (reference sequence). The CDR3: CASNEIYEQYF. The CDR3 nucleotides are TGTGCCAGTAATGAGATCTACGAGCAGTACTTC.

The chain carries TRBV7-8 and TRBJ2-3, with D uncertain. The CDR3 contains 18 residues. The V gene's germline CDR1 is SGHVS and CDR2 FQNEAQ. V dropped 5 bases and J dropped 7 bases, with 28 bases sitting between them. The CDR3 sequence: CASSPRDPSPLIRNTQYF. The CDR3 DNA sequence: TGTGCCAGCAGCCCCCGCGACCCTTCTCCACTAATACGGAATACGCAGTATTTT.

The chain is built from TRBV7-2 and TRBJ2-2, with 9 positions matching TRBD2. The CDR3 runs 16 residues. V shed 3 bases, J shed 4 bases, and the junction held 6 bases outside the gene matches. CDR1 and CDR2 (germline): SGHTA, FQGNSA. The CDR3 DNA follows: TGTGCCAGCAGCTTCGGCGGGGGGGCGGGCACCGGGGAGCTGTTTTTT. Encoded protein: CASSFGGGAGTGELFF.

The V call is TRBV4-3, the J call TRBJ2-7; 7 bases match TRBD1. Germline assignment: CDR1 LGHNA and CDR2 YSLEER. The CDR3 has 15 residues. V trimming: 3 bases; J trimming: 3 bases; junction bases outside the gene matches: 8. CDR3: CASSQGTRGNYEQYF. The DNA of the CDR3 is TGCGCCAGCAGCCAGGGAACCAGGGGGAACTACGAGCAGTACTTC.

The chain links TRBV27 to TRBJ1-5; D uncertain. This CDR3 spans 13 amino acids. Trimming shortened V by 0 bases and J by 7 bases, and 7 bases separated the two germline ends. Germline values: CDR1 MNHEY, CDR2 SMNVEV (reference sequence). The CDR3 nucleotides are TGTGCCAGCAGTTTATCGGCGGGGCAGCCCCAGCATTTT. It translates to CASSLSAGQPQHF.

Written as DNA, the CDR3 is TGTGCCAGCAGTGAAACGTATATAGCCAACTATGGCTACACCTTC. Protein sequence: CASSETYIANYGYTF. This chain joins TRBV2 and TRBJ1-2; D not resolved. Trimming removed 2 bases at V and 2 bases at J, with 12 bases between. The CDR3 consists of 15 residues. The germline V gene encodes CDR1 SNHLY and CDR2 FYNNEI.

The chain couples TRBV4-1 to TRBJ2-1, with 7 bases aligning to TRBD2. The CDR3 totals 16 residues. V lost 0 bases to trimming and J lost 1 base; unmatched junction nucleotides: 3. Germline V lookup: CDR1 MGHRA, CDR2 YSYEKL. CDR3 DNA sequence: TGCGCCAGCAGCCAAGATAAGGGACTATCCTACAATGAGCAGTTCTTC. Translated, it gives CASSQDKGLSYNEQFF.